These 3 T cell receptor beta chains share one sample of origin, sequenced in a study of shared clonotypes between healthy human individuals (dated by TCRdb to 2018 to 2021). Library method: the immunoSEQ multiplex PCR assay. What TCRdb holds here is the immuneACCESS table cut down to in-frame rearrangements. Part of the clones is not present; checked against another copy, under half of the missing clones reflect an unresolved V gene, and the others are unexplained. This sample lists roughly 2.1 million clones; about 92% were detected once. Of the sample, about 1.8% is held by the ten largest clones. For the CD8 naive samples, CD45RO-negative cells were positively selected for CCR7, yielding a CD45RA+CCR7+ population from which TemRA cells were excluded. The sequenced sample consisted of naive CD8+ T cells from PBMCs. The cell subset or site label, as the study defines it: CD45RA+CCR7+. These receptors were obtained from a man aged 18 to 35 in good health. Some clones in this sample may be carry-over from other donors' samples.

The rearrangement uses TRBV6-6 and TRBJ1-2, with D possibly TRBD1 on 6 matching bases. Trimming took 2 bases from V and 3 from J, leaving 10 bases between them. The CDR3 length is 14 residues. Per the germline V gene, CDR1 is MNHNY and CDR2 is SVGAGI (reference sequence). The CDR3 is CASSYRAGDYGYTF. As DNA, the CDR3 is TGTGCCAGCAGTTACAGGGCAGGGGACTATGGCTACACCTTC.

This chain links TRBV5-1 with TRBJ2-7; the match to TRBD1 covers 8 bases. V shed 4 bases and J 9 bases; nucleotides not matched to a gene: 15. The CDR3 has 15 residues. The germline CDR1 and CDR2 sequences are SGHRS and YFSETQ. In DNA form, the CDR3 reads TGCGCCAGCAGCCTGGGGACAGGTCCTCTAGATTGGCAGTACTTC. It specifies CASSLGTGPLDWQYF.

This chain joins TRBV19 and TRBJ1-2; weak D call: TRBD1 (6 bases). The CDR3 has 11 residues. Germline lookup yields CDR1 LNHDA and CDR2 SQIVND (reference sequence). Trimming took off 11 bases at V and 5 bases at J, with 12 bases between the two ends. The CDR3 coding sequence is TGTGCCTCCCAAAGGGGGTATGGCTACACCTTC. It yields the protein CASQRGYGYTF.